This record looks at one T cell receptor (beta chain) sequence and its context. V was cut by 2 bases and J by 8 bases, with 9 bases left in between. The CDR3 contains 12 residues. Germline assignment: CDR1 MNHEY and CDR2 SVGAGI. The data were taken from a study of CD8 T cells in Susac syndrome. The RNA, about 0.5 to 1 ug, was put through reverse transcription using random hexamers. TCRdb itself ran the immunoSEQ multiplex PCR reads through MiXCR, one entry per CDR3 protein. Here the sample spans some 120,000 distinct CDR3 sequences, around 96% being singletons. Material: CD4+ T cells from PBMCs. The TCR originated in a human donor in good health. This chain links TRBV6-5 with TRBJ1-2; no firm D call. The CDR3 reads CASSYTLGGYTF. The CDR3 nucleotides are TGTGCCAGCAGTTACACCCTCGGGGGCTACACCTTC.